Listed below are T cell receptor beta chains from one sample, sequenced in a study of CD8 T cells in ankylosing spondylitis. TCRdb analysed the 5' RACE reads with MiXCR anew, one entry per CDR3 protein. The sample lists 250,000 to 350,000 distinct CDR3 sequences, less than 25% occurring once. Sequencing was performed on blood, either unsorted or a sorted T cell fraction (not recorded which). Source of these receptors: a female donor with ankylosing spondylitis or in good health (not recorded which). The CDR3 runs from the conserved cysteine through the conserved F or W. D genes are given only for firm matches. Clone size is given for some rows only: seen once, a few or many times, or a class if the clone is expanded.

TRBV5-1	TRBJ1-4	NA	NA	TGCGCCAGCAGCTTAGATGATGAAAAACTGTTTTTT	CASSLDDEKLFF
TRBV2	TRBJ1-4	NA	NA	TGTGCCAGTACGGACAGTTATAATGAAAAACTGTTTTTT	CASTDSYNEKLFF
TRBV12-3/TRBV12-4	TRBJ2-3	NA	TRBD2	TGTGCCAGCACGGCGGGAGGGCCGACAGATACGCAGTATTTT	CASTAGGPTDTQYF
TRBV27	TRBJ2-2	NA	NA	TGCGCCAGCAGTTTTCTGGCCTCCTTCGACACCGGGGAGCTGTTTTTT	CASSFLASFDTGELFF
TRBV20-1	TRBJ2-7	NA	NA	TGCAGTGCTACCCCCGGGACTGTCTACGAGCAGTACTTC	CSATPGTVYEQYF
TRBV12-5	TRBJ2-3	NA	NA	TGTGCTAGTGGCGGCCTGACAGATACGCAGTATTTT	CASGGLTDTQYF
TRBV20-1	TRBJ2-3	NA	NA	TGCAGTGCTAGAGTGGGAGTCGGCACAGATACGCAGTATTTT	CSARVGVGTDTQYF
TRBV7-2	TRBJ2-7	NA	NA	TGTGCCAGCAGCTTGTGGGACAACTACGAGCAGTACTTC	CASSLWDNYEQYF
TRBV6-1	TRBJ2-2	once	NA	TGTGCCAGCAGTCCCCCTCTACACACCGGGGAGCTGTTTTTT	CASSPPLHTGELFF
TRBV11-1	TRBJ2-6	once	TRBD1	TGTGCCAGCAGGGACAGACAGGGGAAAGGAACTGGGGCCAACGTCCTGACTTTC	CASRDRQGKGTGANVLTF